This entry is about one TCR beta chain. Its antigen is currently unknown. This sample is part of a study of shared clonotypes between healthy human individuals. Findings of the study overall: An anticipated effect of sequencing depth on clonotype sharing among donors was recognized.

This CDR3 spans 16 amino acids. CDR1 is SGHVS, CDR2 FQNEAQ, per germline. V was pared by 0 bases and J by 7 bases, with 10 bases of the junction left unmatched. CD45RO negativity and positive selection for CCR7 defined naive CD8 cells, a population that excluded terminally differentiated effector memory CD45RA+ cells. In the original processing: Sequence data from immunoSEQ were junction-only and lacked quality scores; consequently, filtering differed. Libraries were prepared by immunoSEQ multiplex PCR; TCRdb keeps only in-frame clonotypes and omits some of them. V and J calls plus clone size are reproduced from that table; the DNA served to infer D and trimming. The profile shows roughly 810,000 clones, about 96% of them singletons.

The sequence came from a man aged 30 to 45 in good health. The sequencing sample was made of naive CD8+ T cells sorted from blood. The chain uses TRBV7-8 and TRBJ2-7; TRBD2 agrees at 9 bases. The CDR3 DNA reads TGTGCCAGCAGCTTAGCGTCGCGGGAGGGGTTGAGGGAGCAGTACTTC. Translating gives CASSLASREGLREQYF.